This TCR beta chain was observed in a study of cytomegalovirus exposure and HLA in healthy donors. Use of 60 Vbeta and 13 Jbeta primers characterized the PCR. The data were produced by immunoSEQ multiplex PCR, yet TCRdb's version contains in-frame clones alone and is incomplete. The sample includes more than 120,000 clones, around 85% of them seen just once. Per the germline V gene, CDR1 is KGHSH and CDR2 is LQKENI. CDR3 size: 11 residues. The ends were cut back, 6 bases at V and 3 bases at J, with 5 bases in the middle. The chain carries TRBV18 and TRBJ2-5; no reliable D call. The source is a woman aged 25 to 39 in good health and CMV-seronegative. Source material: PBMCs. The CDR3 DNA follows: TGTGCCAGCTCGTCAGAAGAGACCCAGTACTTC. This gives the protein CASSSEETQYF.